Listed here are 27 T cell receptor beta chains from one sample, sequenced in a study of cytomegalovirus exposure and HLA in healthy donors. PCR involved 60 Vbeta and 13 Jbeta primers. Only in-frame clones appear in the TCRdb table, and some are missing; sequencing was by immunoSEQ multiplex PCR. The table includes around 140,000 clones, about 8.9% detected once. Sequencing was performed on PBMCs. The receptors were sampled from a man aged 50-60 years in good health and CMV-seronegative.

This clone was observed a few times. The chain uses TRBV5-6 and TRBJ2-7, with D perhaps matching TRBD2 (6 bases). Germline CDR1 is SGHDT and CDR2 is YYEEEE. CDR3 size: 12 residues. The V gene lost 4 bases and the J gene lost 3 bases, with 8 bases spanning the gap. CDR3 in DNA: TGTGCCAGCAGCGCGGGAAGCTACGAGCAGTACTTC. It yields the protein CASSAGSYEQYF.

This clone was seen only a few times. The chain employs TRBV6-1 and TRBJ1-5; 11 positions match TRBD1. After removal of 4 bases from V and 8 bases from J, the junction contained 10 bases not matched to a gene. Germline V gene data show CDR1 as MNHNS and CDR2 as SASEGT. CDR3 size: 16 residues. Here the CDR3 reads CASSATFGQGAEPQHF. CDR3 in DNA: TGTGCCAGCAGTGCAACCTTCGGACAGGGGGCTGAGCCCCAGCATTTT.

The chain employs TRBV29-1 and TRBJ1-3; a weak D match, TRBD1 (6 bases). V lost 2 bases to trimming and J lost 3 bases, with 11 bases between them. The germline V gene encodes CDR1 SQVTM and CDR2 ANQGSEA. The CDR3 runs to 14 residues. The DNA of the CDR3 is TGCAGCGTTGAATTCGACAGGCTTGGAAACACCATATATTTT. Translating gives CSVEFDRLGNTIYF. Variable domain in full (rest from reference TRBV29-1 and TRBJ1-3): SAVISQKPSRDICQRGTSLTIQCQVDSQVTMMFWYRQQPGQSLTLIATANQGSEATYESGFVIDKFPISRPNLTFSTLTVSNMSPEDSSIYLCSVEFDRLGNTIYFGEGSWLTVV.

The chain uses TRBV6-5 and TRBJ2-3; D is unclear. Germline V gene sequence: CDR1 MNHEY, CDR2 SVGAGI. V was shortened by 5 bases and J by 0 bases, with 9 bases between the two germline ends. The CDR3 sequence is 14 residues long. The CDR3 loop is CASSESVSTDTQYF. The CDR3 nucleotides are TGTGCCAGCAGTGAGAGCGTTAGCACAGATACGCAGTATTTT.

In nucleotides, the CDR3 is TGCGCCAGCAGTGATGGTAGCGGGAGGGCCGGAGATACGCAGTATTTT. Translation gives CASSDGSGRAGDTQYF. This chain joins TRBV10-2 and TRBJ2-3, with 11 bases identical to TRBD2. CDR1 WSHSY and CDR2 SAAADI come from the germline V gene. With 3 bases clipped from V and 5 bases from J, the junction kept 7 bases outside the gene matches. This CDR3 is built from 16 residues.

The rearrangement uses TRBV27 and TRBJ2-5; the match to TRBD1 covers 10 bases. This CDR3 is built from 16 residues. V shed 4 bases and J 5 bases; nucleotides not matched to a gene: 10. CDR1 MNHEY and CDR2 SMNVEV come from the germline V gene (reference sequence). CDR3 amino acids: CASSSLGQGGWETQYF. The CDR3 region has the DNA TGTGCCAGCAGTTCCCTCGGACAGGGGGGCTGGGAGACCCAGTACTTC.

CDR3 in amino acids: CASRSAGTSSHEQYF. CDR3 DNA: TGTGCCAGCAGGTCAGCCGGGACTAGTAGCCACGAGCAGTACTTC. This chain links TRBV6-6 with TRBJ2-7; 8 positions agree with TRBD2. The CDR3 totals 15 residues. V lost 6 bases and J lost 5; bases outside the gene matches: 12. Germline-derived CDR1 and CDR2 are MNHNY and SVGAGI (reference sequence).

The table lists this clone with a few counts. The CDR3 spells CASSTDSSYEQYF. CDR3 sequence (DNA): TGTGCCAGCAGCACGGACTCCTCCTACGAGCAGTACTTC. The chain carries TRBV4-2 and TRBJ2-7; maybe TRBD2 (5 bases). V lost 5 bases and J 0 bases, leaving 8 bases between the germline ends. Germline-derived CDR1 and CDR2 are LGHNA and YNFKEQ. The CDR3 is 13 amino acids.

This clone was seen ten or more times. The chain carries TRBV29-1 and TRBJ1-1; D gene uncertain. Trimming took off 6 bases at V and 3 bases at J, with 8 bases between the two ends. CDR3 length equals 11 residues. Germline V lookup: CDR1 SQVTM, CDR2 ANQGSEA. CDR3 loop: CSVKEDTEAFF. CDR3 bases: TGCAGCGTCAAGGAGGACACTGAAGCTTTCTTT.

This chain joins TRBV19 and TRBJ2-1; 9 nucleotides agree with TRBD2. This CDR3 spans 15 amino acids. J gave up 6 bases and V 8 bases, and 11 bases lay outside the gene matches. Germline V CDR1 and CDR2: LNHDA, SQIVND (reference sequence). The CDR3 DNA follows: TGTGCCAGTCGCTCGACTAGCGGAGCCCTCAATGAGCAGTTCTTC. Translating it yields CASRSTSGALNEQFF.

The chain couples TRBV5-6 to TRBJ2-5; 9 bases are shared with TRBD2. Germline V lookup: CDR1 SGHDT, CDR2 YYEEEE. The V segment lost 1 base and the J segment 2 bases; nucleotides outside the gene matches: 9. The CDR3 loop spans 17 amino acids. The CDR3 loop is CASSLLGNSGGQETQYF. The CDR3 nucleotides read TGTGCCAGCAGCTTGTTAGGGAATAGCGGGGGACAAGAGACCCAGTACTTC.

This clone was detected a few times. The chain joins TRBV9 to TRBJ2-7, with 11 nucleotides matching TRBD2. The CDR3 extends over 13 amino acids. Trimming cost V 4 bases and J 6 bases; bases outside gene matches: 3. In germline, CDR1 is SGDLS, CDR2 YYNGEE. The CDR3 region is CASSRLAGTEQYF. DNA of the CDR3: TGTGCCAGCAGCCGACTAGCGGGAACCGAGCAGTACTTC.

The V and J genes are TRBV6-5 and TRBJ1-3; TRBD1 is a possible D gene (5 bases). V lost 0 bases and J 4 bases, leaving 10 bases between the germline ends. The germline CDR1 and CDR2 sequences are MNHEY and SVGAGI. This CDR3 comprises 15 residues. This chain's CDR3 is CASSYSSRGGNTIYF. For the CDR3, the DNA is TGTGCCAGCAGTTACTCGAGTAGGGGAGGAAACACCATATATTTT.

The chain carries TRBV7-8 and TRBJ2-7, with TRBD2 matching 9 bases. J was trimmed by 0 bases and V by 6 bases; bases with no gene match: 3. Germline values: CDR1 SGHVS, CDR2 FQNEAQ. The CDR3 loop spans 14 amino acids. The CDR3 sequence: CASRERGDSYEQYF. The DNA of the CDR3 is TGTGCCAGCAGGGAGCGGGGGGACTCCTACGAGCAGTACTTC.

The CDR3 region is CASSRTGFSYEQYF. The CDR3 nucleotides are TGTGCCAGCTCACGGACAGGGTTTTCCTACGAGCAGTACTTC. The chain uses TRBV18 and TRBJ2-7; the match to TRBD1 covers 8 bases. Germline loops: CDR1 KGHSH, CDR2 LQKENI. The length of the CDR3 is 14 residues. V lost 4 bases to trimming and J lost 1 base; unmatched junction nucleotides: 3.

This clone was detected only once. The gene calls are TRBV2 and TRBJ1-1; 9 bases fit TRBD1. CDR3 length equals 13 residues. Trimming took 4 bases from V and 5 from J; bases not matched to a gene: 2. From germline, CDR1 is SNHLY and CDR2 FYNNEI. The DNA of the CDR3 is TGTGCCAGCAGTGGACAGGGGGTGACTGAAGCTTTCTTT. This gives the protein CASSGQGVTEAFF.

V and J are TRBV7-9 and TRBJ1-4, with 9 bases aligning to TRBD1. Germline assignment: CDR1 SEHNR and CDR2 FQNEAQ (reference sequence). The CDR3 is 16 amino acids. Trimming cost V 2 bases and J 6 bases; bases outside gene matches: 7. The CDR3 reads CASSLSVGDRDEKLFF. The CDR3 DNA follows: TGTGCCAGCAGCTTATCGGTGGGGGACAGGGATGAAAAACTGTTTTTT.

Concerning this clone: Given the absence of the conserved phenylalanine or tryptophan at the CDR3 end, a read error is likely. V gene TRBV15 combines with J gene TRBJ1-5, with D unclear. Looked up from germline, CDR1 is LNHNV and CDR2 is YYDKDF (reference sequence). The CDR3 extends over 15 amino acids. V lost 8 bases, J lost 1 base, and 15 bases lay in between. The CDR3 spells CATEVGGASNQPQHV. In DNA form, the CDR3 reads TGTGCCACCGAGGTAGGTGGAGCGAGCAATCAGCCCCAGCATGTT.

This clone was seen a few times. The chain links TRBV6-6 to TRBJ2-2, with 8 bases fitting TRBD2. V lost 5 bases and J lost 4; bases outside the gene matches: 3. The CDR3 extends over 14 amino acids. CDR1 is MNHNY and CDR2 is SVGAGI in the germline V gene (reference sequence). The CDR3 DNA is TGTGCCAGCAGTCCTCGGGGGGGCACCGGGGAGCTGTTTTTT. Translation gives CASSPRGGTGELFF.

This clone was seen only a few times. The gene calls are TRBV2 and TRBJ1-2; 7 bases fit TRBD1. The CDR3 has 13 residues. Germline V gene data show CDR1 as SNHLY and CDR2 as FYNNEI. Trimming at V came to 11 bases and at J to 4 bases, leaving 10 bases not matched to a gene. The CDR3 is CAGGGQVVYGYTF. For the CDR3, the DNA is TGTGCCGGAGGTGGACAGGTAGTCTATGGCTACACCTTC. Based on the CDR3 plus reference TRBV2 and TRBJ1-2, the full variable domain is EPEVTQTPSHQVTQMGQEVILRCVPISNHLYFYWYRQILGQKVEFLVSFYNNEISEKSEIFDDQFSVERPDGSNFTLKIRSTKLEDSAMYFCAGGGQVVYGYTFGSGTRLTVV.

This clone was picked up a small number of times. V usage is TRBV9 and J usage is TRBJ2-1; 9 bases are a match to TRBD2. This CDR3 region has 17 residues. V gave up 2 bases and J gave up 7 bases; unmatched junction bases: 13. CDR1 and CDR2 from the germline V gene are SGDLS and YYNGEE. CDR3 DNA: TGTGCCAGCAGCGTCAGCTTTAGCGGGAGACCTTGGAATGAGCAGTTCTTC. This gives the protein CASSVSFSGRPWNEQFF.

This chain joins TRBV11-2 and TRBJ1-3; unclear D gene. Trimming took 5 bases from V and 0 from J, leaving 14 bases between them. Germline assignment: CDR1 SGHAT and CDR2 FQNNGV. This CDR3 has 16 residues. The CDR3 nucleotides read TGTGCCAGCAGCCCCTACGGAGGGAGCTCTGGAAACACCATATATTTT. This encodes CASSPYGGSSGNTIYF.

With respect to this clone: The sample has other DNA sequences that encode this CDR3 too. V and J are TRBV15 and TRBJ1-5; TRBD1 aligns across 10 bases. This CDR3 spans 14 amino acids. The germline V gene encodes CDR1 LNHNV and CDR2 YYDKDF (reference sequence). With 3 bases clipped from V and 4 bases from J, the junction kept 0 bases outside the gene matches. CDR3 residues: CATSRDRGNQPQHF. In nucleotides, the CDR3 is TGTGCCACCAGCAGGGACAGGGGGAATCAGCCCCAGCATTTT.

V gene TRBV5-1 combines with J gene TRBJ2-2; 10 nucleotides match TRBD1. Trimming at V came to 4 bases and at J to 0 bases, leaving 9 bases not matched to a gene. CDR3 length equals 18 residues. Per germline, CDR1 SGHRS and CDR2 YFSETQ. The CDR3 DNA reads TGCGCCAGCAGCACGGGACAGGGGTTTCGGACGAACACCGGGGAGCTGTTTTTT. This encodes CASSTGQGFRTNTGELFF.

The chain couples TRBV5-6 to TRBJ1-2; TRBD1 aligns across 8 bases. The V gene's germline CDR1 is SGHDT and CDR2 YYEEEE. The V gene end was trimmed by 3 bases and the J gene end by 3 bases; junction bases not matched to a gene: 4. The CDR3 is made up of 14 amino acids. The chain's CDR3 is CASSWTGLHYGYTF. As DNA, the CDR3 is TGTGCCAGCAGCTGGACAGGGTTACACTATGGCTACACCTTC.

This clone was seen only a few times. The chain carries TRBV5-1 and TRBJ2-2; D may be TRBD1 (5 bases). The CDR3 is 14 amino acids. Trimming removed 4 bases from V and 1 base from J, with 8 bases in between. CDR1 and CDR2 from the germline V gene are SGHRS and YFSETQ. CDR3: CASSTGQNTGELFF. CDR3 bases: TGCGCCAGCAGCACAGGACAGAACACCGGGGAGCTGTTTTTT. Full variable domain (remainder filled in from reference TRBV5-1 and TRBJ2-2): KAGVTQTPRYLIKTRGQQVTLSCSPISGHRSVSWYQQTPGQGLQFLFEYFSETQRNKGNFPGRFSGRQFSNSRSEMNVSTLELGDSALYLCASSTGQNTGELFFGEGSRLTVL.

This clone was counted only a few times. The chain couples TRBV9 to TRBJ2-2; TRBD2 might be the D (6 bases). The CDR3 sequence is 16 residues long. CDR1 and CDR2 (germline): SGDLS, YYNGEE. Trimming left V 3 bases short and J 5 bases short, with 17 bases between. CDR3 loop: CASSAGTEPNTGELFF. CDR3 bases: TGTGCCAGCAGCGCCGGGACTGAGCCCAATACCGGGGAGCTGTTTTTT.